This T cell receptor beta chain was recorded in a study of blood T cell repertoires in COVID-19 (dated by TCRdb to the early 2020s). For the study in its entirety: The collaborator samples originated in the United States, Italy and Spain and spanned the acute and convalescent phases of COVID-19. The repertoires were released in a freely available public database meant as a resource for research on the immune response to SARS-CoV-2. The dataset comprised deeply sampled blood TCRbeta repertoires from subjects exposed to, actively infected with, or recovered from COVID-19. The samples were drawn from two sources: the first 160 participants of the ongoing ImmuneRACE study, and about 1,300 subjects contributed by 6 global collaborators. Sample metadata almost always included a de-identified subject ID, COVID-19 status, age in years and sex. Where available, HLA class I and class II types were taken from metadata supplied by the sample provider and were not determined by assay-based typing. The prospective study material was composed of cDNA or gDNA derived from T cells, B-cell-depleted T cells, or PBMCs.

Whole blood was collected in K2EDTA tubes by collaborating institutions according to the institutions' own protocols. For TCRbeta analysis, collaborators shipped samples as frozen whole blood, isolated PBMCs, or DNA extracted from either of those sample types. This clone occurred once. The target of this receptor is not known. Base qualities are not recorded, but no much larger clone differs from it by a single base. Here is what the overall study found, with its caveats: The amount of clinical and demographic metadata varied by source and participant and was provided uncurated.

Deletion took 3 bases off V and 2 bases off J, with a span of 8 bases between the germline ends. CDR1 SGHRS and CDR2 YFSETQ were looked up in the germline V gene. The CDR3 numbers 13 residues from cysteine through phenylalanine. CDR3 DNA is the only sequence kept; it has 39 bases, read in frame from the first base. The immunoSEQ Assay, a bias-controlled multiplex PCR, was used to amplify TCRbeta CDR3 regions from genomic DNA. The original methods were these. The number of nucleated cells in each sample was estimated from the amplification of reference gene primers within the assay. Sequence reads were collapsed and filtered to measure the absolute abundance of every unique TCRbeta CDR3 rearrangement. For each sample, productive Simpson clonality was calculated as the square root of Simpson's diversity index across productive rearrangements. As stored in TCRdb, this immuneACCESS dataset retains in-frame rearrangements with V and J assigned. A fraction of the clones does not appear; measured against another copy, unresolved V genes explain less than half of the discrepancy, and the remainder lacks a known reason. Clone size and the V and J calls come from that table; the DNA yielded D and trimming. The sample table lists tens of thousands of clones, 75% to 90% of them with a count of one. The top ten constitute 27% of the sample.

Recombination linked TRBV5-1 to TRBJ2-5; tentative D gene TRBD2, with 5 bases matching. The material sequenced was peripheral blood. The receptor was derived from a human donor in a cohort sampled during active COVID-19. CDR3 region: CASSYGVQETQYF. The DNA reads as follows: TGCGCCAGCAGCTACGGGGTGCAAGAGACCCAGTACTTC.